This T cell receptor (beta chain) derives from a study of a mutant IDH1 vaccine in newly diagnosed glioma. Time point here: baseline, week 1 (first vaccination visit). This sample's treatment: pre-vaccination baseline after standard-of-care therapy. New WHO grade 3 or 4 IDH1-mutant, ATRX-lost astrocytomas were present in all donors. A note on this clone: The antigen is unknown.

Looked up from germline, CDR1 is SNHLY and CDR2 is FYNNEI. With 7 bases removed from V and 0 bases from J, the gap between germline ends came to 13 bases. CDR3 size: 14 residues. Some clones are missing from TCRdb's copy, which holds only in-frame ones; the method was immunoSEQ multiplex PCR. In the table there are roughly 99,000 clones, about 90% of which are singletons. General study points: Researchers report vaccine-induced immune responses in approximately 95% of patients.

The material sequenced was PBMCs, taken from a glioma patient treated with radiotherapy, temozolomide or both. The genes are TRBV2 and TRBJ2-7, with D perhaps being TRBD1 or TRBD2 (6 bases each). The TCR originated in a woman aged 45-65 years with glioma. The CDR3 DNA is TGTGCCAGCACCGGGGGCCTTTCCTCCTACGAGCAGTACTTC. Translated: CASTGGLSSYEQYF.